This TCR beta chain originates from a study of regulatory T cells in long-lasting Graves disease. Study information: Persistent cases took antithyroid drugs over 5 years and stayed TSH receptor antibody positive.

The time point denotes: persistent/refractory GD, antithyroid drugs over 5 years with positive TRAb. TCR sequences were obtained from RNA taken from PBMCs. Per American Thyroid Association guidelines, Graves' disease was diagnosed. EDTA tubes held 7 to 9 milliliters of peripheral blood from each patient. Arm-PCR of CDR3 regions with iRepertoire HTBI primers generated TCR beta libraries. Via MiXCR, TCRdb re-called the multiplex PCR reads, giving one row per CDR3 protein. This sample yields a few hundred thousand distinct CDR3 sequences, of which around a fifth are seen a single time; approximately 60% belongs to the top ten. The starting material was peripheral blood mononuclear cells (PBMCs), obtained when the disease was refractory, from a patient treated with antithyroid drugs. The clonotype was recovered from a female donor with Graves disease.

In DNA, the CDR3 is TGTGCCAGCTCTCCTCTCGGGACAGGGATCGGGGCCAACGTCCTGACTTTC. It specifies CASSPLGTGIGANVLTF. The chain employs TRBV18 and TRBJ2-6; TRBD1 matches at 9 bases. With V trimmed by 6 bases and J by 4 bases, 10 bases remained unmatched. Germline lookup yields CDR1 KGHSH and CDR2 LQKENI. This CDR3 region has 17 residues.